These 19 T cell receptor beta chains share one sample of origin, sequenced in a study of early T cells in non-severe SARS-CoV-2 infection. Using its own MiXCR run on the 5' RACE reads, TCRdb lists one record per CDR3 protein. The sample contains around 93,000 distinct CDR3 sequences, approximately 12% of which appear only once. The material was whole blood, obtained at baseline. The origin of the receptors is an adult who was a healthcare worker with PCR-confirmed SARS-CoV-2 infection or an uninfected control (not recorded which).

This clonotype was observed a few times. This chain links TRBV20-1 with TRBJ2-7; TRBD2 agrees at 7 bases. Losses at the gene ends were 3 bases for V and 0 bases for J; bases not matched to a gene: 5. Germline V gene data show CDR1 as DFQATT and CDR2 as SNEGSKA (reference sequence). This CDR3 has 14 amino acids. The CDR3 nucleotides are TGCAGTGCTAGGTCGCGGGGGAGCTCCTACGAGCAGTACTTC. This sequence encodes CSARSRGSSYEQYF.

The CDR3 loop reads CASSDRRRGELFF. Here the CDR3 DNA reads TGTGCCAGCAGTGACCGACGCCGCGGGGAGCTGTTTTTT. V usage is TRBV6-4 and J usage is TRBJ2-2, with D unclear. V was cut by 2 bases and J by 7 bases, with 8 bases left in between. In germline, CDR1 is MRHNA, CDR2 SNTAGT. This CDR3 is 13 amino acids long.

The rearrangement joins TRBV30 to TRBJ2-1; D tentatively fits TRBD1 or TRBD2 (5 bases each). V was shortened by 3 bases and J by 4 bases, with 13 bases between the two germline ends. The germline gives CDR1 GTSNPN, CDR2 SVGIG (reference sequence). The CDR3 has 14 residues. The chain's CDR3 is CAWRGPKGYNEQFF. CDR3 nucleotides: TGTGCCTGGAGGGGACCAAAGGGTTACAATGAGCAGTTCTTC.

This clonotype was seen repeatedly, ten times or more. The CDR3 here is CASSEWGQTYEQYF. Written as DNA, the CDR3 is TGTGCCAGCAGTGAATGGGGACAGACCTACGAGCAGTACTTC. This chain uses TRBV25-1 with TRBJ2-7; 7 bases fit TRBD1. The CDR3 is 14 residues long. From germline, CDR1 is MGHDK and CDR2 SYGVNS. The trim removed 1 base at V and 2 bases at J, leaving 2 bases unmatched.

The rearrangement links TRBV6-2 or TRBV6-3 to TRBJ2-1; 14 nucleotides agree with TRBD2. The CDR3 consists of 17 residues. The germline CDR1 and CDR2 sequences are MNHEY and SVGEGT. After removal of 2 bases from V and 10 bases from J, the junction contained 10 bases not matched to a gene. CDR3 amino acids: CASSYPPTSGRAREQFF. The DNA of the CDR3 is TGTGCCAGCAGTTACCCTCCGACTAGCGGGAGGGCAAGAGAGCAGTTCTTC.

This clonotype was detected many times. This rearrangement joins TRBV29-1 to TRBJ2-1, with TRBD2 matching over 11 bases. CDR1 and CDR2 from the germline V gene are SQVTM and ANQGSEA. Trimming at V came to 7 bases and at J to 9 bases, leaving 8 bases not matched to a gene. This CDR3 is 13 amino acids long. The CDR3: CSGRLAGYAEQFF. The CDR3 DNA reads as TGCAGCGGACGACTAGCGGGGTATGCTGAGCAGTTCTTC.

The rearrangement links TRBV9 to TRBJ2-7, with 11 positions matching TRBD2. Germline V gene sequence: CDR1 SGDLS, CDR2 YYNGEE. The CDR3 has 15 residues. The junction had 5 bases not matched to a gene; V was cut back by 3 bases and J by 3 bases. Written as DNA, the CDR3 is TGTGCCAGCAGCGCAGAGGGGACTAGCGGCTACGAGCAGTACTTC. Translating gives CASSAEGTSGYEQYF. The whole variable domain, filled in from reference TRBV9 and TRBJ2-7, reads DSGVTQTPKHLITATGQRVTLRCSPRSGDLSVYWYQQSLDQGLQFLIQYYNGEERAKGNILERFSAQQFPDLHSELNLSSLELGDSALYFCASSAEGTSGYEQYFGPGTRLTVT.

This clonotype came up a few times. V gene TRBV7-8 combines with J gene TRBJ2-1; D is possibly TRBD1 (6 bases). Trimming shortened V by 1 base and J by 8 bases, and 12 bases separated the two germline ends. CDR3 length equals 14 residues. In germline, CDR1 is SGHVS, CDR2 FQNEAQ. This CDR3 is CASSLVQGGDEQFF. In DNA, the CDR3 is TGTGCCAGCAGCTTAGTACAGGGTGGCGATGAGCAGTTCTTC. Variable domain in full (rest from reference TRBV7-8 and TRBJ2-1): GAGVSQSPRYKVAKRGQDVALRCDPISGHVSLFWYQQALGQGPEFLTYFQNEAQLDKSGLPSDRFFAERPEGSVSTLKIQRTQQEDSAVYLCASSLVQGGDEQFFGPGTRLTVL.

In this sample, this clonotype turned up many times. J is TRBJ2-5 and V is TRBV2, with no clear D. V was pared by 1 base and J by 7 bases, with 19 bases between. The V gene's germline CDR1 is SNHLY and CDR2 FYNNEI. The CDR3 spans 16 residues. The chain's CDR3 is CASSEGNSPYTMTQYF. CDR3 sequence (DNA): TGTGCCAGCAGTGAAGGGAATAGCCCGTATACGATGACCCAGTACTTC.

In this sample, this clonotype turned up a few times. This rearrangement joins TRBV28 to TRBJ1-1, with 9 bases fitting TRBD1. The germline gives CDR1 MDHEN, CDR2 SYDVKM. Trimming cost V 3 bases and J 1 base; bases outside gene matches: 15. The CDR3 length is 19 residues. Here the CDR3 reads CASSLVLDRGLLPNTEAFF. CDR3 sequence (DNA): TGTGCCAGCAGTTTGGTATTGGACAGGGGACTACTTCCGAACACTGAAGCTTTCTTT. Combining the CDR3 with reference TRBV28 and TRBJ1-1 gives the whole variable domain DVKVTQSSRYLVKRTGEKVFLECVQDMDHENMFWYRQDPGLGLRLIYFSYDVKMKEKGDIPEGYSVSREKKERFSLILESASTNQTSMYLCASSLVLDRGLLPNTEAFFGQGTRLTVV.

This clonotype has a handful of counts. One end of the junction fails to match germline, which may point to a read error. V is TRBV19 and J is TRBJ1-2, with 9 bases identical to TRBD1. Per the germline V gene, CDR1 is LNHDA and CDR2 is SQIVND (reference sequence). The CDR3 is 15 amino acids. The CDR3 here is CASSTRPGQGRESAF. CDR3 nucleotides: TGTGCCAGTAGTACCCGACCGGGACAGGGTCGAGAGTCGGCCTTC. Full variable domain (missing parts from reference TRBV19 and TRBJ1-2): DGGITQSPKYLFRKEGQNVTLSCEQNLNHDAMYWYRQDPGQGLRLIYYSQIVNDFQKGDIAEGYSVSREKKESFPLTVTSAQKNPTAFYLCASSTRPGQGRESAFGSGTRLTVV.

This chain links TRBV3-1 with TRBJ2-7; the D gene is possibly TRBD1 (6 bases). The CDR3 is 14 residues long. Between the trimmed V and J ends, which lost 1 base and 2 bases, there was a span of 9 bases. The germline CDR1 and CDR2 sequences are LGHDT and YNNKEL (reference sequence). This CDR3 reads CASSQGRGTYEQYF. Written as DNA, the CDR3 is TGTGCCAGCAGCCAAGGAAGGGGGACCTACGAGCAGTACTTC.

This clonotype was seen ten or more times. The CDR3 nucleotides read TGCAGTGCCCTGCGGGTTCATAGCGGTCTGTACCAAGAGACCCAGTACTTC. The encoded protein is CSALRVHSGLYQETQYF. The chain couples TRBV20-1 to TRBJ2-5; D may be TRBD2 (6 bases). This CDR3 spans 17 amino acids. CDR1 and CDR2 (germline): DFQATT, SNEGSKA (reference sequence). The germline V and J ends were trimmed by 6 bases and 0 bases, with 23 bases remaining between them.

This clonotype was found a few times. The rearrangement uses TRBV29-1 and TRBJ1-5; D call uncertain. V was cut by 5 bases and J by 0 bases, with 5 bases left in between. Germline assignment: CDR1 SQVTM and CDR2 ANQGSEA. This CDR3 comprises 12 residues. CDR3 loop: CSVSNSNQPQHF. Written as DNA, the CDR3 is TGCAGCGTTAGTAATAGCAATCAGCCCCAGCATTTT.

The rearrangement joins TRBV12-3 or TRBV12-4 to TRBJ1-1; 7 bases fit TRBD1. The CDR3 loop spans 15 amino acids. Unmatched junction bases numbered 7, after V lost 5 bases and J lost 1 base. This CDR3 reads CASSPRDRPNTEAFF. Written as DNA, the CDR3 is TGTGCCAGCAGTCCCCGGGACAGACCGAACACTGAAGCTTTCTTT.

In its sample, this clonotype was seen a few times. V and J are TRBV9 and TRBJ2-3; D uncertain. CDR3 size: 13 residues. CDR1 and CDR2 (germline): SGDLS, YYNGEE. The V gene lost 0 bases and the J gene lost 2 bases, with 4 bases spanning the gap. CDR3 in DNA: TGTGCCAGCAGCGTAGGGGACACAGATACGCAGTATTTT. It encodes CASSVGDTDTQYF.

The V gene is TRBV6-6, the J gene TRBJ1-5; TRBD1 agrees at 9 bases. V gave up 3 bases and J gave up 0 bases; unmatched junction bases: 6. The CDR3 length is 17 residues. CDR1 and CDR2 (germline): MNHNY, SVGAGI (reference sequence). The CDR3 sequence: CASSYGQGPYSNQPQHF. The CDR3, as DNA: TGTGCCAGCAGTTATGGACAGGGGCCATATAGCAATCAGCCCCAGCATTTT.

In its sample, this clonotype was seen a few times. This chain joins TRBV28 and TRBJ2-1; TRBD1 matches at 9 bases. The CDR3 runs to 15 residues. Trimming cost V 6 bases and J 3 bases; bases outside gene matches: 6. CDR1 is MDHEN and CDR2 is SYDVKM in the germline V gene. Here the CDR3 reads CASSRDRGNYNEQFF. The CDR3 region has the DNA TGTGCCAGCAGCCGAGACAGGGGGAACTACAATGAGCAGTTCTTC.

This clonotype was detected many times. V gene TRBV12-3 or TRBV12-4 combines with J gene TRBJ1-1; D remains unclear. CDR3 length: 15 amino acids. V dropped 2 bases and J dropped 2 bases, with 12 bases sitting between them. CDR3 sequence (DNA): TGTGCCAGCAGTTTAAGTGGGCCGGCAAACACTGAAGCTTTCTTT. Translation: CASSLSGPANTEAFF.